Listed below are T cell receptor beta chains from one sample, sequenced in a study of cytomegalovirus exposure and HLA in healthy donors. Clones were sequenced by immunoSEQ multiplex PCR, and TCRdb holds only the in-frame ones, with some missing. In the table there are about 240,000 clones, more than 75% of which are singletons. Sequencing input: PBMCs. The receptor set was obtained from a woman in her 30s in good health and CMV-seropositive. The CDR3 runs from the conserved cysteine through the conserved F or W. The order of the fields is D gene, V gene, J gene, clone size, CDR3 DNA, CDR3 protein. The D gene is left open where the match is weak. Not all rows give a size; the values are once, few, many and, for expanded clones, a class.

NA	TRBV6-4	TRBJ1-5	NA	TGTGCCAGCAGTGACCCTCGGAATCAGCCCCAGCATTTT	CASSDPRNQPQHF
NA	TRBV27	TRBJ1-1	NA	TGTGCCAGCAGTGACGCGAAAGGGGGTCGGACTGAAGCTTTCTTT	CASSDAKGGRTEAFF
NA	TRBV18	TRBJ1-1	NA	TGTGCCAGCTCACCTCGACAGAGGGGAGGAGACACTGAAGCTTTCTTT	CASSPRQRGGDTEAFF
NA	TRBV4-1	TRBJ1-1	NA	TGCGCCAGCGGGGGCAGGGGCCTCATGAACACTGAAGCTTTCTTT	CASGGRGLMNTEAFF
NA	TRBV29-1	TRBJ2-5	NA	TGCAGCGTAGATAGTGCCGAGACCCAGTACTTC	CSVDSAETQYF
TRBD1	TRBV30	TRBJ2-2	many	TGTGCCTGGAGTGTAGCCGACAGGGTCACCGGGGAGCTGTTTTTT	CAWSVADRVTGELFF
TRBD1	TRBV6-1	TRBJ1-5	NA	TGTGCCAGCGTCGGGACAGGGAACCAGCCCCAGCATTTT	CASVGTGNQPQHF
TRBD1	TRBV5-1	TRBJ1-2	NA	TGCGCCAGCAGCTTGGTAGGGGGCGATGGCTACACCTTC	CASSLVGGDGYTF
NA	TRBV6-4	TRBJ2-3	NA	TGTGCCAGCAGTGACTCTAGGAGGGGTACGGCGGATACGCAGTATTTT	CASSDSRRGTADTQYF
TRBD1	TRBV5-3	TRBJ2-7	once	TGTGCCAGAAGTCCGGGTCGGGACAGGGGTGTCTACGAGCAGTACTTC	CARSPGRDRGVYEQYF
TRBD1	TRBV10-3	TRBJ2-7	NA	TGTGCCATCAGTGTGGGACAGTATTACGAGCAGTACTTC	CAISVGQYYEQYF